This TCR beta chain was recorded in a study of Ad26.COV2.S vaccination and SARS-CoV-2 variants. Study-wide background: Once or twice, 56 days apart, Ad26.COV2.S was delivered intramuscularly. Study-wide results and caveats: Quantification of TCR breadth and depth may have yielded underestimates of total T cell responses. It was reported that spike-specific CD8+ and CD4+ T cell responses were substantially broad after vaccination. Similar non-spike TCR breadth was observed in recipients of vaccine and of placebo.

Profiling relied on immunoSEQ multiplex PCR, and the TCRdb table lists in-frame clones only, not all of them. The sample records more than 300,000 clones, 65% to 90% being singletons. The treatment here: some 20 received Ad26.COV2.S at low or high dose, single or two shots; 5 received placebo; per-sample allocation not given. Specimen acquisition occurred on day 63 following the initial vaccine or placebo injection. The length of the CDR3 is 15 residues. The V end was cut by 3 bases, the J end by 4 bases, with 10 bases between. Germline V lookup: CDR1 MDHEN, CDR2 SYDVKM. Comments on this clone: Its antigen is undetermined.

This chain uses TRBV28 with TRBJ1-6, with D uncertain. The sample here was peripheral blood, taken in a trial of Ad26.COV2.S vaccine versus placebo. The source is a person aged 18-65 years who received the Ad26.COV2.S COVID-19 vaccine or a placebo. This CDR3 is CASSFGKGYNSPLHF. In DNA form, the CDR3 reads TGTGCCAGCAGTTTCGGGAAGGGATATAATTCACCCCTCCACTTT.